This TCR beta chain is from a study of T cells in Graves' hyperthyroidism and ophthalmopathy. Germline lookup yields CDR1 SGDLS and CDR2 YYNGEE. V shed 0 bases, J shed 5 bases, and the junction held 3 bases outside the gene matches. The CDR3 runs to 14 residues. RNA transcripts yielded amplified TCR beta CDR3 regions. An initial round of RT-PCR targeting the TCR CDR3 relied on the HTBI primer set. Each CDR3 protein gets one entry after TCRdb re-called the multiplex PCR reads with MiXCR. The sample yields hundreds of thousands of distinct CDR3 sequences, about 45% seen once. Study findings and constraints: The model predicted ophthalmopathy a median around six months before onset.

There are many counts of this clonotype. The antigen is undetermined. Specimen: peripheral blood or thyroid tissue (not recorded which). The TCR originated in an adult man with Graves' disease, either hyperthyroidism or ophthalmopathy (not recorded which). The chain joins TRBV9 to TRBJ2-7; 9 bases line up with TRBD1. The CDR3: CASSVGTGENEQYF. The DNA of the CDR3 is TGTGCCAGCAGCGTAGGGACAGGGGAGAACGAGCAGTACTTC.